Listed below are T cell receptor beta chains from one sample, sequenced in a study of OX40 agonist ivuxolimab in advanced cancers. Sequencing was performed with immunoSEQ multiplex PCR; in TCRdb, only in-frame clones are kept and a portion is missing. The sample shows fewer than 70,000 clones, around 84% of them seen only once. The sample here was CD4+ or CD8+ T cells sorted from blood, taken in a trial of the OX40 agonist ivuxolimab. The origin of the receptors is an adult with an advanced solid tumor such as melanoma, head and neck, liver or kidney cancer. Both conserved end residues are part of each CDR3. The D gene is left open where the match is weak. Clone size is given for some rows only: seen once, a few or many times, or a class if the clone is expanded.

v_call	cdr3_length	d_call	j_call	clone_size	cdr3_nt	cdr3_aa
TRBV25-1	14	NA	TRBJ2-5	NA	TGTGCCAGCATTTCAACCGGGGGCTTTGAGACCCAGTACTTC	CASISTGGFETQYF
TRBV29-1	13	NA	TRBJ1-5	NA	TGCAGCGTTAGGTCAGGGAGAGGGCAGCCCCAGCATTTT	CSVRSGRGQPQHF
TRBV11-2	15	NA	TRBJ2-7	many	TGTGCCAGCAGCTTAGGGCGGGAAACAATCTACGAGCAGTACTTC	CASSLGRETIYEQYF
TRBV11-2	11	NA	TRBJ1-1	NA	TGTGCCAGCAGCCCAGGGAAGGAAGCTTTCTTT	CASSPGKEAFF
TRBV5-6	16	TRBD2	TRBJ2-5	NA	TGTGCCAGCAGCTTGAAAGGTAGCGGGGGGCAAGAGACCCAGTACTTC	CASSLKGSGGQETQYF
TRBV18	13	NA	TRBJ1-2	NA	TGTGCCAGCTCACGGGATCCGCTCTGTGGCTACACCTTC	CASSRDPLCGYTF
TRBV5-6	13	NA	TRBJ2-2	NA	TGTGCCAGCAGCTACTTTGGGGCCGGGGAGCTGTTTTTT	CASSYFGAGELFF
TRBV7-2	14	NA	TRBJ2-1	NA	TGTGCCAGCAGCTTAGATATAGGTTTCAATGAGCAGTTCTTC	CASSLDIGFNEQFF
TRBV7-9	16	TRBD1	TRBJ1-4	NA	TGTGCCGGCAGCTCGACATCCGGGACAGGGTATGAAAAACTGTTTTTT	CAGSSTSGTGYEKLFF
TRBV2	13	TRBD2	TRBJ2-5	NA	TGTGCCAGCGTTCAGGGAGGGGATGGGACCCAGTACTTC	CASVQGGDGTQYF
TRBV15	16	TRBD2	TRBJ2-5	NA	TGTGCCACCAGCAGAGAGGCTAGCGGGAACCAAGAGACCCAGTACTTC	CATSREASGNQETQYF
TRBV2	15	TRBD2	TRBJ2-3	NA	TGTGCCAGCCCCTTGACTAGCGGGATTTCAGATACGCAGTATTTT	CASPLTSGISDTQYF
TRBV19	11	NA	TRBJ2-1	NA	TGTGCCAGTAGCCCTAACAATGAGCAGTTCTTC	CASSPNNEQFF
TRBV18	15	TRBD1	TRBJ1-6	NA	TGTGCCAGCTCACCACAGGGACAGCAAAATTCACCCCTCCACTTT	CASSPQGQQNSPLHF
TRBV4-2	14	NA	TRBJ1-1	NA	TGTGCCAGCAGCCATGCGTTACGGAACACTGAAGCTTTCTTT	CASSHALRNTEAFF
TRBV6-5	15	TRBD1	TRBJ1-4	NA	TGTGCCAGCAGTTTAGGACAGGGCTACAATGAAAAACTGTTTTTT	CASSLGQGYNEKLFF
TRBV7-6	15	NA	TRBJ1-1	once	TGTGCCAGCAGCAGGGGAGGGGCCTTTAACACTGAAGCTTTCTTT	CASSRGGAFNTEAFF
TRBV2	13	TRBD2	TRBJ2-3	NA	TGTGCCAGCAGCCTAGCGGGGACAGATACGCAGTATTTT	CASSLAGTDTQYF
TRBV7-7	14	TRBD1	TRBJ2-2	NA	TGTGCTAGCAGCCGGGACAGAGACACCGGGGAGCTGTTTTTT	CASSRDRDTGELFF
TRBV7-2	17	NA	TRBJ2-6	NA	TGTGCCAGCAGCCAACGGACGAGGGGCTCTGGGGCCAACGTCCTGACTTTC	CASSQRTRGSGANVLTF
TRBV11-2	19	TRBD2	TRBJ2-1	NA	TGTGCCAGCAGCTCCCGATCTGGGCTAGCGGGAGGGTCCTACAATGAGCAGTTCTTC	CASSSRSGLAGGSYNEQFF
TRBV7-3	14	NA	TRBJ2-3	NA	TGTGCCAGCGGTCATAGCGGAGGGGGCGATACGCAGTATTTT	CASGHSGGGDTQYF
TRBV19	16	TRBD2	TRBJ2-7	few	TGTGCCAGTAGTATAGCTAGCGGGAGGGCCGCCTACGAGCAGTACTTC	CASSIASGRAAYEQYF
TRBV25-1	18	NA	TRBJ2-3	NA	TGTGCCAGCAGTAACAATCTTGGGGGGCAGGGGGGCACAGATACGCAGTATTTT	CASSNNLGGQGGTDTQYF
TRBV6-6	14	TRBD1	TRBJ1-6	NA	TGTGCCAGCAGGAAGGACAGGGGAGGTTCACCCCTCCACTTT	CASRKDRGGSPLHF
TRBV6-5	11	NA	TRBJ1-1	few	TGTGCCAGCAGCGACGGGTATGAAGCTTTCTTT	CASSDGYEAFF
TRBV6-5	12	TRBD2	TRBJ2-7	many	TGTGCCAGTGCCTCGGGAGGGAGGGAGCAGTACTTC	CASASGGREQYF
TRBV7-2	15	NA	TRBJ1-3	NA	TGTGCCAGCAGCTTAGGGTGGGGCCAGGTGGACACCATATATTTT	CASSLGWGQVDTIYF
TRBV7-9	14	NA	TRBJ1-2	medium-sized	TGTGCCAGCAGCATCGAACAGGGAATCTATGGCTACACCTTC	CASSIEQGIYGYTF
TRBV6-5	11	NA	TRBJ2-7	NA	TGTGCCAGCAAGATCTCCTACGAGCAGTACTTC	CASKISYEQYF
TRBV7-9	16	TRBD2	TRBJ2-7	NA	TGTGCCAGCAGCTTAGCGGGGCGGGGGTCCTCCTACGAGCAGTACTTC	CASSLAGRGSSYEQYF
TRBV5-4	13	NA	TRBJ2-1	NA	TGTGCCAGCAGCACCCCGTCCCACAATGAGCAGTTCTTC	CASSTPSHNEQFF
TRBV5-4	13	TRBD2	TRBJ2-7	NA	TGTGCCAGCAGTTCCGGGGGGTCCTACGAGCAGTACTTC	CASSSGGSYEQYF
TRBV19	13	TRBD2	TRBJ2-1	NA	TGTGCCAGTCGGACTAGCACCTACAATGAGCAGTTCTTC	CASRTSTYNEQFF
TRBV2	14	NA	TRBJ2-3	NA	TGTGCCAGCAGTGGACAGTGGACTACAGATACGCAGTATTTT	CASSGQWTTDTQYF
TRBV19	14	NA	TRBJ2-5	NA	TGTGCCAGTAGTATAGTCTCGGGCCAAGAGACCCAGTACTTC	CASSIVSGQETQYF
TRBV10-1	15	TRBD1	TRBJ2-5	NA	TGCGCCAGCAGTGCACCGGGACAGGGGCAAGAGACCCAGTACTTC	CASSAPGQGQETQYF
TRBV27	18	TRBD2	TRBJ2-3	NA	TGTGCCAGCAGTTCCCTCCGACTAGCGGGACTACGCACAGATACGCAGTATTTT	CASSSLRLAGLRTDTQYF
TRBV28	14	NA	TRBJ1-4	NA	TGTGCCAGCAGTTGGGGTGGGGTCGGAGAAAAACTGTTTTTT	CASSWGGVGEKLFF
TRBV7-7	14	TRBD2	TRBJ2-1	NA	TGTGCTCACGGAGGCGGGAGGGCCTACAATGAGCAGTTCTTC	CAHGGGRAYNEQFF